The rows below give T cell receptor beta chains drawn from one sample of a study of CD8 T cells in Susac syndrome. MiXCR was run by TCRdb on the immunoSEQ multiplex PCR reads, yielding one entry per CDR3 protein. The sample holds some 180,000 distinct CDR3 sequences, around 94% seen once. Source material: CD4+ T cells from PBMCs. The receptors shown here come from a human donor with Susac syndrome. Each CDR3 is given with its conserved first and last residue. A D gene is named only where the DNA matches it firmly. A clone size is listed for some rows: how often the clone was seen (once, few, many), or a class if it is expanded.

>NA|TRBJ1-1|NA|TRBV6-5
TGTGCCAGCAGTTACGGACCTGCGGGGGACACTGAAGCTTTCTTT
CASSYGPAGDTEAFF
>NA|TRBJ2-7|NA|TRBV30
TGTGCCTGGAGATACAGGGCTGGCTACGAGCAGTACTTC
CAWRYRAGYEQYF
>NA|TRBJ2-3|NA|TRBV29-1
TGCAGCGTTGAAGATCGGGGGCGAAGCACAGATACGCAGTATTTT
CSVEDRGRSTDTQYF
>TRBD2|TRBJ2-7|NA|TRBV29-1
TGCAGCGTTGGGTCTCGTTTAGCGGGGAGAATTACCTACGAGCAGTACTTC
CSVGSRLAGRITYEQYF
>TRBD1|TRBJ1-5|NA|TRBV4-1
TGCGCCAGCAGCCAAGGACCTGGACAGGGTAGGAAGGGACAGCCCCAGCATTTT
CASSQGPGQGRKGQPQHF
>TRBD1|TRBJ2-5|NA|TRBV20-1
TGCAGTGCTAGGACAGGGTACCTAACAAACCTGTACCAAGAGACCCAGTACTTC
CSARTGYLTNLYQETQYF
>NA|TRBJ1-4|NA|TRBV28
TGTGCCAGCAGTCCAATGGACAGCCCTAATGAAAAACTGTTTTTT
CASSPMDSPNEKLFF
>NA|TRBJ2-1|NA|TRBV20-1
TGCAGTGTCCTTTACAATGAGCAGTTCTTC
CSVLYNEQFF
>NA|TRBJ1-1|NA|TRBV14
TGTGCCAGCAGCCAAGAATGGAAGGGAGCGGAAGCTTTCTTT
CASSQEWKGAEAFF
>NA|TRBJ2-7|NA|TRBV29-1
TGCAGCGTTGAAGAGGGGTCCCCCGGGACCTACGAGCAGTACTTC
CSVEEGSPGTYEQYF
>NA|TRBJ2-1|NA|TRBV18
TGTGCCAGCTCACCATTCAGTGAAACCTACAATGAGCAGTTCTTC
CASSPFSETYNEQFF
>NA|TRBJ1-2|NA|TRBV15
TGTGCCACCAGCAGAGATCAGGGGCCCACGGGCTACACCTTC
CATSRDQGPTGYTF
>TRBD1|TRBJ1-2|NA|TRBV20-1
TGCAGTGCTCGCACACAGGGGAAGCAGGATGGCTACACCTTC
CSARTQGKQDGYTF
>TRBD1|TRBJ2-3|NA|TRBV15
TGTGCCACCAGCCCCGGGACAGGCACAGATACGCAGTATTTT
CATSPGTGTDTQYF
>TRBD1|TRBJ2-1|NA|TRBV4-3
TGCGCCAGCAGCCAAACCCCCGGGACAGGGGACAATGAGCAGTTCTTC
CASSQTPGTGDNEQFF
>NA|TRBJ2-7|NA|TRBV5-4
TGTGCCAGCAGGGCCCGGGGGAGCTCCTACGAGCAGTACTTC
CASRARGSSYEQYF
>NA|TRBJ2-1|NA|TRBV2
TGTGCCAGCAACCTGGGCGGAGGGTGGACCCAGTTCTTC
CASNLGGGWTQFF
>NA|TRBJ2-7|NA|TRBV19
TGTGCCAGTAGTGTGACGCAGGGTCTACCTTACGAGCAGTACTTC
CASSVTQGLPYEQYF
>TRBD2|TRBJ2-3|NA|TRBV7-2
TGTGCCAGCAGTTCTAGACTAGCGGGAGAAGATACGCAGTATTTT
CASSSRLAGEDTQYF
>NA|TRBJ2-1|once|TRBV4-1
TGCGCCAGCAGCCAAGTACTAAACAATGAGCAGTTCTTC
CASSQVLNNEQFF
>TRBD2|TRBJ2-5|NA|TRBV7-2
TGTGCCAGCAGCTTATTCCTAGCGGGCAACCAAGAGACCCAGTACTTC
CASSLFLAGNQETQYF
>NA|TRBJ1-1|NA|TRBV12-3/TRBV12-4
TGTGCCAGCAGTTCAGGTTCCTTCAGGGTCAGGAACACTGAAGCTTTCTTT
CASSSGSFRVRNTEAFF
>NA|TRBJ1-5|NA|TRBV4-1
TGCGCCAGCAGCCAAGAAGGTGGCAGGGCAAGTAGCAATCAGCCCCAGCATTTT
CASSQEGGRASSNQPQHF
>NA|TRBJ1-5|once|TRBV20-1
TGCAGTGCTAGAGCCTTCGCGGGTCAGCCCCAGCATTTT
CSARAFAGQPQHF
>NA|TRBJ2-7|NA|TRBV29-1
TGCAGCGTTCGTCAGGCCTCGGAGGAGCAGTACTTC
CSVRQASEEQYF
>TRBD1|TRBJ1-2|NA|TRBV15
TGTGCCACCAGCAGACAGGGGGCCGATGGCTACACCTTC
CATSRQGADGYTF
>NA|TRBJ1-6|NA|TRBV20-1
TGCAGTGCTAGAGATGTCGCGAATCCGAGCTCCTATAATTCACCCCTCCACTTT
CSARDVANPSSYNSPLHF
>TRBD2|TRBJ2-5|NA|TRBV19
TGTGCCACTAGGGCAAGAGGACTAGGACAAGAGACCCAGTACTTC
CATRARGLGQETQYF
>NA|TRBJ2-7|NA|TRBV12-3/TRBV12-4
TGTGCCAGCAGCAAGGGGCGGGATGTCGCCGAGCAGTACTTC
CASSKGRDVAEQYF
>NA|TRBJ1-2|NA|TRBV30
TGTGCCTGGAGTGGTGGTGTCGGCTACACCTTC
CAWSGGVGYTF
>TRBD2|TRBJ2-6|NA|TRBV28
TGTGCCACCTCACGACTAGCGGGGAGTTCTGGGGCCAACGTCCTGACTTTC
CATSRLAGSSGANVLTF
>NA|TRBJ2-4|NA|TRBV2
TGTGCCAGCAGTGATCGGGGTACAAACATTCAGTACTTC
CASSDRGTNIQYF
>NA|TRBJ1-2|NA|TRBV2
TGTGCCAGCAGTGAACAGGGTAACTATGGCTACACCTTC
CASSEQGNYGYTF
>NA|TRBJ1-1|NA|TRBV7-9
TGTGCCAGCAGGACAAGCGGCGACACTGAAGCTTTCTTT
CASRTSGDTEAFF
>TRBD1|TRBJ1-1|once|TRBV4-2
TGTGCCAGCAGCCTCGGACAGGGCCAGGTAGACACTGAAGCTTTCTTT
CASSLGQGQVDTEAFF
>TRBD1|TRBJ2-2|NA|TRBV18
TGTGCCAGCTCACCACGGACAGGGTCCAACACCGGGGAGCTGTTTTTT
CASSPRTGSNTGELFF
>NA|TRBJ1-1|NA|TRBV19
TGTGCCAGTAGTATGCGTGGACGGCAGACTGAAGCTTTCTTT
CASSMRGRQTEAFF
>TRBD2|TRBJ2-4|NA|TRBV11-2
TGTGCCAGCAGCACCACTCCGGGACTAGCGGGACCATTAGCCAAAAACATTCAGTACTTC
CASSTTPGLAGPLAKNIQYF
>TRBD1|TRBJ2-2|NA|TRBV7-2
TGTGCCAGTCCCTCCCCCAGGGGGAAAACCGGGGAGCTGTTTTTT
CASPSPRGKTGELFF
>TRBD1|TRBJ2-3|NA|TRBV4-2
TGTGCCAGCAGCCAAACGACAGGGGGGAGCACAGATACGCAGTATTTT
CASSQTTGGSTDTQYF
>TRBD1|TRBJ2-1|NA|TRBV19
TGTGCCAGTAGTATGGAACAGGGGGGTTACAATGAGCAGTTCTTC
CASSMEQGGYNEQFF
>TRBD1|TRBJ2-7|NA|TRBV4-1
TGCGCCAGCAGCCAGGATGGTAGGGGACAGGGCTACGAGCAGTACTTC
CASSQDGRGQGYEQYF
>NA|TRBJ2-3|NA|TRBV15
TGTGCCACCGCCCAAAATTTGGGGACAGATACGCAGTATTTT
CATAQNLGTDTQYF
>NA|TRBJ1-5|NA|TRBV18
TGTGCCAGCTCACCCGGAGGACAGAGCAATCAGCCCCAGCATTTT
CASSPGGQSNQPQHF
>TRBD2|TRBJ2-1|NA|TRBV3-1
TGTGCCAGCAGCTTAGAAGGGACTAGACGTCGGAATGAGCAGTTCTTC
CASSLEGTRRRNEQFF
>NA|TRBJ2-2|NA|TRBV30
TGTGCCTCCCATAGCGGCACCGGGGAGCTGTTTTTT
CASHSGTGELFF